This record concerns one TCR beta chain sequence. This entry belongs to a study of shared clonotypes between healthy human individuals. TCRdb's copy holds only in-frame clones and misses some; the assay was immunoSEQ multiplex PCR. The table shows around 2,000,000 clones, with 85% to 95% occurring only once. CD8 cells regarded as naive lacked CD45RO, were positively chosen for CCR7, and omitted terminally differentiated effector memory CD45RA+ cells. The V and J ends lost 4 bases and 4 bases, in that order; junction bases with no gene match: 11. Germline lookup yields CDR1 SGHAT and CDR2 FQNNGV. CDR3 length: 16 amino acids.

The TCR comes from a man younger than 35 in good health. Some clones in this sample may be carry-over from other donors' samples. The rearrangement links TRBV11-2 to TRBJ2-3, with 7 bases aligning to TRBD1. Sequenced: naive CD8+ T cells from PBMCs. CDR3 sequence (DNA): TGTGCCAGCAGCTCTAAGCCAGGGGGAAGGGCAGATACGCAGTATTTT. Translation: CASSSKPGGRADTQYF. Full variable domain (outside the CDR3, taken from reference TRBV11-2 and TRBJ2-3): EAGVAQSPRYKIIEKRQSVAFWCNPISGHATLYWYQQILGQGPKLLIQFQNNGVVDDSQLPKDRFSAERLKGVDSTLKIQPAKLEDSAVYLCASSSKPGGRADTQYFGPGTRLTVL.